Following are 9 T cell receptor beta chains from one sample sequenced in a study of T cells after yellow fever vaccination. Using its own MiXCR run on the 5' RACE reads, TCRdb lists one record per CDR3 protein. Here the sample spans approximately 250,000 distinct CDR3 sequences, 6% to 8% being singletons. This specimen consisted of CD4+ T cells sorted from PBMCs, obtained on the day of the yellow fever booster vaccination. Receptors were obtained from a man younger than 40 who received the YFV17D yellow fever vaccine.

This clonotype was recorded many times. The V gene is TRBV5-1, the J gene TRBJ2-7; possible D gene TRBD1, 6 bases. The CDR3 totals 13 residues. V was pared by 2 bases and J by 5 bases, with 11 bases between. CDR1 SGHRS and CDR2 YFSETQ come from the germline V gene. CDR3 DNA: TGCGCCAGCAGCTTAAAACAGGGAAACGAGCAGTACTTC. It encodes CASSLKQGNEQYF.

The rearrangement joins TRBV5-1 to TRBJ1-4; weak D call: TRBD1 (5 bases). V was clipped by 7 bases and J by 7 bases, with 20 bases between them. Looked up from germline, CDR1 is SGHRS and CDR2 is YFSETQ. The CDR3 has 15 residues. The CDR3 is CASSIGWTTSEKLFF. The CDR3 DNA reads as TGCGCCAGCTCCATTGGGTGGACAACCAGTGAAAAACTGTTTTTT.

This clonotype has more than one count but fewer than ten. J is TRBJ2-1 and V is TRBV5-6; a weak D match, TRBD2 (5 bases). Germline-derived CDR1 and CDR2 are SGHDT and YYEEEE. This CDR3 is 16 amino acids long. V lost 0 bases and J lost 2, with 12 bases in between. The CDR3 DNA reads as TGTGCCAGCAGCTTGGTCCAGGACTCCGCCTACAATGAGCAGTTCTTC. This encodes CASSLVQDSAYNEQFF.

This clonotype showed up many times. V gene TRBV14 combines with J gene TRBJ2-1, with a tentative D call TRBD2 (6 bases). CDR1 is SGHDN, CDR2 FVKESK, per germline. Deletions cut 1 base from V and 5 bases from J, with 12 bases between. CDR3 size: 15 residues. CDR3 nucleotides: TGTGCCAGCAGCCAAGGCGGGACGTACAACAATGAGCAGTTCTTC. This gives the protein CASSQGGTYNNEQFF.

V and J are TRBV7-2 and TRBJ2-7; possibly TRBD2 for D (7 bases). This CDR3 contains 14 residues. Trimming left V 4 bases short and J 6 bases short, with 16 bases between. Germline V gives CDR1 SGHTA, CDR2 FQGNSA. This chain's CDR3 is CASSSRGGAGEQYF. CDR3 sequence (DNA): TGTGCCAGCAGCTCAAGGGGGGGAGCAGGCGAGCAGTACTTC.

The chain uses TRBV19 and TRBJ2-2, with D unresolved. V lost 5 bases and J 4 bases, leaving 14 bases between the germline ends. Germline CDR1 and CDR2: LNHDA and SQIVND (reference sequence). This CDR3 is 15 amino acids long. The CDR3 protein is CASSSQPGLTGELFF. The CDR3 coding sequence is TGTGCCAGTAGTTCCCAGCCCGGCCTCACCGGGGAGCTGTTTTTT.

This clonotype came up many times. The chain employs TRBV12-3 or TRBV12-4 and TRBJ2-3, with 12 bases matching TRBD2. CDR3 length equals 17 residues. The V gene end was trimmed by 6 bases and the J gene end by 0 bases; junction bases not matched to a gene: 7. The CDR3 sequence is CASSFRTSGASTDTQYF. CDR3 bases: TGTGCCAGCAGCTTCCGGACTAGCGGGGCAAGCACAGATACGCAGTATTTT.

This clonotype was counted a few times. This chain joins TRBV7-2 and TRBJ2-7; D is undetermined. This CDR3 has 15 residues. In germline, CDR1 is SGHTA, CDR2 FQGNSA. The V end was cut by 5 bases, the J end by 5 bases, with 19 bases between. The CDR3 region is CASSAPMGKTHEQYF. CDR3 DNA sequence: TGTGCCAGCAGCGCTCCGATGGGGAAAACCCACGAGCAGTACTTC. Complete variable domain (other parts from reference TRBV7-2 and TRBJ2-7): GAGVSQSPSNKVTEKGKDVELRCDPISGHTALYWYRQSLGQGLEFLIYFQGNSAPDKSGLPSDRFSAERTGGSVSTLTIQRTQQEDSAVYLCASSAPMGKTHEQYFGPGTRLTVT.

A note on this clonotype: This could be a read error, since a much larger clone is one nucleotide away. The chain couples TRBV12-3 or TRBV12-4 to TRBJ2-5; D may correspond to TRBD1 or TRBD2 (5 bases each). This CDR3 has 15 amino acids. Trimming stripped 6 bases from V and 5 bases from J, with 19 bases between. CDR3 sequence (DNA): TGTGCCAGCAGACCCCCGCTGGGGACGGGGGAGACCCAGTACTTC. Its protein product is CASRPPLGTGETQYF.